These 14 T cell receptor beta chains were all obtained from the same sample, sequenced in a study of early T cells in non-severe SARS-CoV-2 infection. TCRdb itself ran the 5' RACE reads through MiXCR, one entry per CDR3 protein. The sample shows tens of thousands of distinct CDR3 sequences, approximately 5.6% of them seen only once. Sequenced input: whole blood. Every receptor here comes from an adult who was a healthcare worker with PCR-confirmed SARS-CoV-2 infection or an uninfected control (not recorded which).

Many counts were recorded for this clonotype. V and J are TRBV29-1 and TRBJ2-5, with D possibly TRBD1 on 6 matching bases. V was shortened by 1 base and J by 5 bases, with 11 bases between the two germline ends. CDR1 and CDR2 (germline): SQVTM, ANQGSEA. CDR3 length equals 13 residues. The CDR3 DNA is TGCAGCGTTGAAGGTCACAGGGACGAGACCCAGTACTTC. This gives the protein CSVEGHRDETQYF. The whole variable domain, filled in from reference TRBV29-1 and TRBJ2-5, reads SAVISQKPSRDICQRGTSLTIQCQVDSQVTMMFWYRQQPGQSLTLIATANQGSEATYESGFVIDKFPISRPNLTFSTLTVSNMSPEDSSIYLCSVEGHRDETQYFGPGTRLLVL.

This clonotype was counted at least ten times. The V gene is TRBV1, the J gene TRBJ2-3. TRBV1 corresponds to a pseudogene. CDR3 length equals 17 residues. CDR3 sequence (DNA): TGCACCAGCAGCCAGACCAAAGCGAACGCCGCGGCAGATACGCAGTATTTT. It is translated as CTSSQTKANAAADTQYF.

The chain employs TRBV12-5 and TRBJ2-1; 8 positions match TRBD1. J was trimmed by 6 bases and V by 7 bases; bases with no gene match: 5. The CDR3 consists of 13 residues. Germline values: CDR1 LGHNT, CDR2 FRNRAP. CDR3 bases: TGTGCTAGTGTTCGGACAGGGAGCAATGAGCAGTTCTTC. Its translation is CASVRTGSNEQFF.

This clonotype was recorded a few times. The chain has TRBV3-1 and TRBJ2-3; 8 nucleotides agree with TRBD1. This CDR3 has 16 residues. V was pared by 4 bases and J by 4 bases, with 10 bases of the junction left unmatched. Germline V gene lookup returns CDR1 LGHDT and CDR2 YNNKEL (reference sequence). The CDR3, as DNA: TGTGCCAGCAGCCTCAGGGGGCGCGGAAGGGCAGATACGCAGTATTTT. Its translation is CASSLRGRGRADTQYF.

This chain uses TRBV5-8 with TRBJ1-3; D unresolved. The length of the CDR3 is 16 residues. The germline V gene has CDR1 SGHTS and CDR2 YDEGEE. Trimming left V 3 bases short and J 0 bases short, with 13 bases between. The CDR3 loop reads CASSSTAGGSGNTIYF. In nucleotides, the CDR3 is TGTGCCAGCAGCTCCACGGCAGGCGGCTCTGGAAACACCATATATTTT.

This chain links TRBV6-5 with TRBJ2-7, with 10 bases aligning to TRBD1. After removal of 6 bases from V and 6 bases from J, the junction contained 11 bases not matched to a gene. The CDR3 is 15 amino acids. Germline CDR1 is MNHEY and CDR2 is SVGAGI. The CDR3 spells CASSLTGGASAEQYF. Written as DNA, the CDR3 is TGTGCCAGCAGCCTGACAGGGGGCGCATCTGCCGAGCAGTACTTC.

This clonotype occurred many times. The chain uses TRBV20-1 and TRBJ2-3, with a weak D call TRBD2 (5 bases). Trimming pared 1 base from V and 3 bases from J, leaving 11 bases between. Per germline, CDR1 DFQATT and CDR2 SNEGSKA (reference sequence). This CDR3 is built from 14 residues. The CDR3, as DNA: TGCAGTGCTAGAGGTCGGGGTCCGACAGATACGCAGTATTTT. Encoded protein: CSARGRGPTDTQYF.

This clonotype has ten or more counts. The V and J genes are TRBV7-3 and TRBJ2-2; maybe TRBD1 (5 bases). The germline V gene has CDR1 SGHTA and CDR2 FQGTGA. Trimming removed 4 bases at V and 0 bases at J, with 9 bases between. The CDR3 length is 15 residues. In nucleotides, the CDR3 is TGTGCCAGCAGCTCCGGACACGCGAACACCGGGGAGCTGTTTTTT. It encodes CASSSGHANTGELFF. Together with reference TRBV7-3 and TRBJ2-2, the CDR3 gives the full variable domain: GAGVSQTPSNKVTEKGKYVELRCDPISGHTALYWYRQSLGQGPEFLIYFQGTGAADDSGLPNDRFFAVRPEGSVSTLKIQRTERGDSAVYLCASSSGHANTGELFFGEGSRLTVL.

This clonotype came up many times. The chain has TRBV5-1 and TRBJ2-5; 10 nucleotides agree with TRBD1. The CDR3 totals 15 residues. Germline lookup yields CDR1 SGHRS and CDR2 YFSETQ. V lost 3 bases to trimming and J lost 5 bases; unmatched junction nucleotides: 7. CDR3 residues: CASSSPGTGVETQYF. The CDR3 nucleotides read TGCGCCAGCAGCTCTCCCGGGACAGGGGTGGAGACCCAGTACTTC.

This clonotype was counted between two and nine times. The V gene is TRBV12-3 or TRBV12-4, the J gene TRBJ2-2; D unresolved. The length of the CDR3 is 14 residues. Trimming removed 2 bases at V and 5 bases at J, with 9 bases between. In DNA form, the CDR3 reads TGTGCCAGCAGTTTATATACCGTGACCGGGGAGCTGTTTTTT. It specifies CASSLYTVTGELFF.

This clonotype was seen a few times. The J gene is TRBJ2-7, the V gene TRBV12-3 or TRBV12-4; D gene unclear. Trimming removed 2 bases from V and 1 base from J, with 6 bases in between. The CDR3 length is 13 residues. The CDR3 DNA reads TGTGCCAGCAGTTTATCGAGTTCCTACGAGCAGTACTTC. Its protein is CASSLSSSYEQYF.

This clonotype appeared many times. This chain connects TRBV12-3 or TRBV12-4 to TRBJ1-1; 9 bases are a match to TRBD1. This CDR3 has 15 residues. The junction had 12 bases not matched to a gene; V was cut back by 8 bases and J by 5 bases. Here the CDR3 reads CASAPGDRAGTEAFF. The DNA of the CDR3 is TGTGCCAGCGCCCCTGGGGACAGGGCGGGGACTGAAGCTTTCTTT.

The chain is built from TRBV7-8 and TRBJ1-5; D is unresolved. The germline CDR1 and CDR2 sequences are SGHVS and FQNEAQ. V shed 7 bases and J shed 0 bases, with 7 bases lying between them. The CDR3 spans 13 residues. CDR3: CASKGPSNQPQHF. The CDR3 coding sequence is TGTGCCAGCAAAGGCCCTAGCAATCAGCCCCAGCATTTT.

This clonotype was detected only a few times. This chain joins TRBV15 and TRBJ2-2, with D perhaps TRBD1 or TRBD2 (5 bases each). Germline CDR1 is LNHNV and CDR2 is YYDKDF (reference sequence). Between the trimmed V and J ends, which lost 0 bases and 3 bases, there was a span of 11 bases. The CDR3 runs 16 residues. CDR3 DNA: TGTGCCACCAGCAGAGACCCTAGAGGGGACACCGGGGAGCTGTTTTTT. Translating gives CATSRDPRGDTGELFF.